The 14 T cell receptor beta chains below come from one sample, sequenced in a study of CXCR3-negative and CXCR3-positive naive CD8 T cells. TRB cDNA libraries were made by UMI-labeled 5' RACE. TCRdb re-called the 5' RACE reads, yielding one record per CDR3 amino acid sequence without DNA. The record lists some 150,000 distinct CDR3 sequences, of which the ten most abundant hold about 0.3%. Their recognized antigens are unknown. Study results and caveats: Compared with CXCR3-negative naive cells, CXCR3-positive naive cells showed more hydrophobic TRB CDR3s.

The sample consisted of naive CXCR3+ CD8+ T cells from blood. Indicated subset: CD45RO-CCR7+CD27+CD95- naive CD8+ T cells expressing CXCR3 (TNR3+). The source is a human donor in good health. Some clones in this sample may be carry-over from other donors' samples.

J is TRBJ1-1 and V is TRBV6-2 or TRBV6-3; TCRdb proposes TRBD1, but this gene call is untestable without DNA. The germline gives CDR1 MNHEY, CDR2 SVGEGT. CDR3 size: 15 residues. The CDR3: CASSYTGTENTEAFF.

The V and J genes are TRBV29-1 and TRBJ1-4. Germline CDR1 is SQVTM and CDR2 is ANQGSEA. The CDR3 has 14 amino acids. The CDR3 here is CSVNIDATNEKLFF.

The chain's CDR3 is CASTRGRETQYF. The chain uses TRBV28 and TRBJ2-5; no DNA is available, so the TRBD1 call from TCRdb remains unchecked. This CDR3 comprises 12 residues. Germline CDR1 and CDR2: MDHEN and SYDVKM.

J is TRBJ2-1 and V is TRBV12-3 or TRBV12-4. This CDR3 has 12 amino acids. The CDR3 reads CASSPTANEQFF.

This chain joins TRBV28 and TRBJ2-7. CDR3 length: 12 amino acids. Germline CDR1 and CDR2: MDHEN and SYDVKM. Here the CDR3 reads CASSPRADEQYF.

The rearrangement joins TRBV21-1 to TRBJ1-1; lacking DNA, the TRBD1 call made by TCRdb goes unchecked. TRBV21-1 is annotated as a pseudogene. The CDR3 is 12 amino acids. The CDR3 loop reads CASKSTGTEAFF.

The chain uses TRBV10-2 and TRBJ2-5; TCRdb indicates TRBD1, and absent DNA this call remains unverified. The length of the CDR3 is 13 residues. Germline assignment: CDR1 WSHSY and CDR2 SAAADI. The CDR3 is CASTRGLEETQYF.

CDR3 residues: CASSLTGGGYEQYF. The rearrangement links TRBV11-3 to TRBJ2-7; TCRdb names TRBD1, which stays unverified in the absence of DNA. The CDR3 extends over 14 amino acids. The V gene's germline CDR1 is SGHNT and CDR2 YENEEA.

The gene calls are TRBV7-9 and TRBJ1-2; TCRdb indicates TRBD1, and absent DNA this call remains unverified. Germline CDR1 is SEHNR and CDR2 is FQNEAQ (reference sequence). The CDR3 loop spans 17 amino acids. The CDR3 loop reads CASSLAKMGGAGYGYTF.

The rearrangement uses TRBV29-1 and TRBJ2-3; TCRdb's D call, TRBD1, is unchecked because there is no DNA. Per germline, CDR1 SQVTM and CDR2 ANQGSEA. This CDR3 is 14 amino acids long. The CDR3 region is CSVDKEGGGGKQYF.

The rearrangement uses TRBV29-1 and TRBJ1-5; no DNA is available, so the TRBD1 call from TCRdb remains unchecked. There are 14 residues in the CDR3. Germline V gives CDR1 SQVTM, CDR2 ANQGSEA. CDR3 in amino acids: CSDQDRERNQPQHF.

V gene TRBV27 combines with J gene TRBJ1-2. The CDR3 sequence is 14 residues long. From germline, CDR1 is MNHEY and CDR2 SMNVEV (reference sequence). CDR3 residues: CASSLRRTNYGYTF.

V gene TRBV4-1 combines with J gene TRBJ2-7; TCRdb lists TRBD2, though no DNA is available to test this call. Germline CDR1 is MGHRA and CDR2 is YSYEKL. The CDR3 covers 17 residues. The chain's CDR3 is CASSQAGGRHLHYEQYF.

This sequence joins TRBV15 and TRBJ2-1. The CDR3 spans 12 residues. Per germline, CDR1 LNHNV and CDR2 YYDKDF (reference sequence). This CDR3 is CATSREDNEQFF.